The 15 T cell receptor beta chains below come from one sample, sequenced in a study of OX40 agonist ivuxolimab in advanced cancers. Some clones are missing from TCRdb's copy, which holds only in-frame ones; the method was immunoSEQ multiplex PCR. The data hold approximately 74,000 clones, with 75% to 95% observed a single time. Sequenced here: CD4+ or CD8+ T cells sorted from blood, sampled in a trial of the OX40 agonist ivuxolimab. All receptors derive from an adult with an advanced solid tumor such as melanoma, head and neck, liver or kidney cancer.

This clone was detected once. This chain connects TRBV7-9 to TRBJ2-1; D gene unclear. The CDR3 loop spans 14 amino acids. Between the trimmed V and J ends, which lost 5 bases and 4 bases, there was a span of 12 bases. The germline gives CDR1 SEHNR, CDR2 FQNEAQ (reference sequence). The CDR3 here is CASSDSALYNEQFF. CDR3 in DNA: TGTGCCAGCAGCGACTCCGCCCTATACAATGAGCAGTTCTTC.

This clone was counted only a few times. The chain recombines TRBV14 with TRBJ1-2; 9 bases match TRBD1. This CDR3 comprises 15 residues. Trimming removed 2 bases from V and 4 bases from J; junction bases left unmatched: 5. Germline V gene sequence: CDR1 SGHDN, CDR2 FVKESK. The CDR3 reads CASSQTGQGAYGYTF. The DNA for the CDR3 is TGTGCCAGCAGCCAAACGGGACAGGGAGCCTATGGCTACACCTTC. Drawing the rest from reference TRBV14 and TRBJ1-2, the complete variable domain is EAGVTQFPSHSVIEKGQTVTLRCDPISGHDNLYWYRRVMGKEIKFLLHFVKESKQDESGMPNNRFLAERTGGTYSTLKVQPAELEDSGVYFCASSQTGQGAYGYTFGSGTRLTVV.

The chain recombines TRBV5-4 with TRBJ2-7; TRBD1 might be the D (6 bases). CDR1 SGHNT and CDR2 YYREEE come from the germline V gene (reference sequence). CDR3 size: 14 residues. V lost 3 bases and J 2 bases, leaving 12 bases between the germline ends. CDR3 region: CASSSYGQTYEQYF. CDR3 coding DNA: TGTGCCAGCAGCTCCTACGGACAGACCTACGAGCAGTACTTC.

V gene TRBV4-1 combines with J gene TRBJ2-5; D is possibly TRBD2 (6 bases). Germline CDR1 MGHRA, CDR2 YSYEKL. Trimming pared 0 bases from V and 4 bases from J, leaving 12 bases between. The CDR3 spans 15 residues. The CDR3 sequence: CASSQDRAGGETQYF. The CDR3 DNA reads TGCGCCAGCAGCCAAGATCGGGCCGGGGGAGAGACCCAGTACTTC.

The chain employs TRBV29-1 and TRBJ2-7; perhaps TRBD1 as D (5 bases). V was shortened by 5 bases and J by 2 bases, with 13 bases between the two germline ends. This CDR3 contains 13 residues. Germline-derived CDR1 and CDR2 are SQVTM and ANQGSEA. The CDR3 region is CSVRGRWTYEQYF. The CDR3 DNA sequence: TGCAGCGTTAGGGGTAGGTGGACCTACGAGCAGTACTTC.

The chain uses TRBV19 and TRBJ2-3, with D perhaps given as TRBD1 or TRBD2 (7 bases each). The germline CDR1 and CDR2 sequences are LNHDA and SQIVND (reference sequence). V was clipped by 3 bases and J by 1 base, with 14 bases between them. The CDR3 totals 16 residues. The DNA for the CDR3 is TGTGCCAGTAGTATGGCCCCAGGGGGGGGCACAGATACGCAGTATTTT. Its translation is CASSMAPGGGTDTQYF.

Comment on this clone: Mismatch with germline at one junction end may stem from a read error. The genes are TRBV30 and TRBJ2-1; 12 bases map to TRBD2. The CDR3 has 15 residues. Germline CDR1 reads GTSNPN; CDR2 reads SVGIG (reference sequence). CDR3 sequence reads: CAWRWTSGTYNEQFF. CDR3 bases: TGTGCCTGGAGATGGACTAGCGGGACCTATAATGAGCAGTTCTTC. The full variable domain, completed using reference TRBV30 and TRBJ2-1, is SQTIHQWPATLVQPVGSPLSLECTVEGTSNPNLYWYRQAAGRGLQLLFYSVGIGQISSEVPQNLSASRPQDRQFILSSKKLLLSDSGFYLCAWRWTSGTYNEQFFGPGTRLTVL.

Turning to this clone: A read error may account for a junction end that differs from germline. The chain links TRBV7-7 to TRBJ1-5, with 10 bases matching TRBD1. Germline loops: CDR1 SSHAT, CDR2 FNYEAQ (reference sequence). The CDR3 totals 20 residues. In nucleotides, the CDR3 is TGTGCTAGCAGCTTAGGAGTTAGGGACAGGGGCCGTCTGGCTAATCAGCCCCAGCATTTT. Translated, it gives CASSLGVRDRGRLANQPQHF.

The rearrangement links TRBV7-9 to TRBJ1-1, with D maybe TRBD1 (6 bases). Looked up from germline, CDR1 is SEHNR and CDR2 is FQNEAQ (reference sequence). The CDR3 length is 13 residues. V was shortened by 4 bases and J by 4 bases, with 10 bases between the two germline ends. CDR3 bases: TGTGCCAGCAGCTCCCCCAGGGGCACTGAAGCTTTCTTT. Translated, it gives CASSSPRGTEAFF.

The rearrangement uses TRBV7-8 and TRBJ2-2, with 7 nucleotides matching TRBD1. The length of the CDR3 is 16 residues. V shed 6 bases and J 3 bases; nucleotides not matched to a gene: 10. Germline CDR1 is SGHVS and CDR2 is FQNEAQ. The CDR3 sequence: CASSFTGDGDTGELFF. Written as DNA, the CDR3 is TGTGCCAGCAGTTTCACAGGGGATGGCGACACCGGGGAGCTGTTTTTT. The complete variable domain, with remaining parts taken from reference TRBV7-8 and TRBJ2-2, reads GAGVSQSPRYKVAKRGQDVALRCDPISGHVSLFWYQQALGQGPEFLTYFQNEAQLDKSGLPSDRFFAERPEGSVSTLKIQRTQQEDSAVYLCASSFTGDGDTGELFFGEGSRLTVL.

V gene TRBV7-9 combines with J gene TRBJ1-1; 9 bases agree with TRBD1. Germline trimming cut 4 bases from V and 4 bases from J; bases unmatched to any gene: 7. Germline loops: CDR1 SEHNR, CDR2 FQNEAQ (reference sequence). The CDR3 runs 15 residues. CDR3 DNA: TGTGCCAGCAGCTCCACAGGGGGCAGGGGCACTGAAGCTTTCTTT. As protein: CASSSTGGRGTEAFF. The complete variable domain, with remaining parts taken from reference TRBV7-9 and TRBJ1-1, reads DTGVSQNPRHKITKRGQNVTFRCDPISEHNRLYWYRQTLGQGPEFLTYFQNEAQLEKSRLLSDRFSAERPKGSFSTLEIQRTEQGDSAMYLCASSSTGGRGTEAFFGQGTRLTVV.

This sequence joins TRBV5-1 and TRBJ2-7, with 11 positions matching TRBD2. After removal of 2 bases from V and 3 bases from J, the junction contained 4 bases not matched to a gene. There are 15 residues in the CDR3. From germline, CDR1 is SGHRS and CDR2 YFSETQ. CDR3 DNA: TGCGCCAGCAGCTTAACTAGCGGGAGCGTCTACGAGCAGTACTTC. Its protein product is CASSLTSGSVYEQYF.

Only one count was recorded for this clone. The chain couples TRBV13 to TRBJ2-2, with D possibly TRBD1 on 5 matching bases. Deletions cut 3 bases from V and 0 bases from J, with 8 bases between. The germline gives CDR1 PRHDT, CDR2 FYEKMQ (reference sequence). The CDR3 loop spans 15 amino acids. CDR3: CASSFGAPNTGELFF. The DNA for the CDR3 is TGTGCCAGCAGCTTTGGGGCCCCGAACACCGGGGAGCTGTTTTTT. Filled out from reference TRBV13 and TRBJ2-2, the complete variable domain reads AAGVIQSPRHLIKEKRETATLKCYPIPRHDTVYWYQQGPGQDPQFLISFYEKMQSDKGSIPDRFSAQQFSDYHSELNMSSLELGDSALYFCASSFGAPNTGELFFGEGSRLTVL.

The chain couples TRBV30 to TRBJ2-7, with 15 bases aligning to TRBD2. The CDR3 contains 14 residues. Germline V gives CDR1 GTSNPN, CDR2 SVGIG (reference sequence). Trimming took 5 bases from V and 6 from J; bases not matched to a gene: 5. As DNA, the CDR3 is TGTGCCTGGGTCCCGGGACTAGCGGGAGGCGAGCAGTACTTC. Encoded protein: CAWVPGLAGGEQYF.

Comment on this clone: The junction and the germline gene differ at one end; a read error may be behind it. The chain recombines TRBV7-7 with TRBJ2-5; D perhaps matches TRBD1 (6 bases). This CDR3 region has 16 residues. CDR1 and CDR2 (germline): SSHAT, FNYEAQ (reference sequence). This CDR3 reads CASSLSRGRGLETQYF. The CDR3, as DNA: TGTGCTAGCAGCTTAAGCAGGGGCCGGGGTCTGGAGACCCAGTACTTC.